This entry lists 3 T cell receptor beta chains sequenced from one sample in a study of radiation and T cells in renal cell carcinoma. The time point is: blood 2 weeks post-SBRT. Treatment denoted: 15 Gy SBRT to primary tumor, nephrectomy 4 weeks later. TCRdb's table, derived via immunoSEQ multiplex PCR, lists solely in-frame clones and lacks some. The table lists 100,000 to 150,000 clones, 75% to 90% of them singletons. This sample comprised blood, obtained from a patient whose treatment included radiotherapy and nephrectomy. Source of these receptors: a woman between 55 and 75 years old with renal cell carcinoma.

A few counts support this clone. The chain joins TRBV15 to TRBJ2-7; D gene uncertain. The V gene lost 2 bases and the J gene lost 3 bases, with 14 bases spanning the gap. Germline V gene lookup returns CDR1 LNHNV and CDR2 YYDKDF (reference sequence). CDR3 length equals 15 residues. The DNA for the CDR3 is TGTGCCACCAGCAGATCACCGAATGACGGCTACGAGCAGTACTTC. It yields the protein CATSRSPNDGYEQYF.

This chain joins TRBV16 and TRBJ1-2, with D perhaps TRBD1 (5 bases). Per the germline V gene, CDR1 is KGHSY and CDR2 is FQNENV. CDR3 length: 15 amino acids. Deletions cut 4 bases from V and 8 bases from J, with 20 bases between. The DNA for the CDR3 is TGTGCCAGCAGCCCTTCCGGGACCCGGTTTGGAGGCTACACCTTC. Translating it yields CASSPSGTRFGGYTF.

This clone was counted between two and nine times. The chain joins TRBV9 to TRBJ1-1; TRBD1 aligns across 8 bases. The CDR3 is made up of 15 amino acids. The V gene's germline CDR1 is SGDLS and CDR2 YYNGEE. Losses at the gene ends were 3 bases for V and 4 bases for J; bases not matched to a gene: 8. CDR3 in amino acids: CASSALQGVGTEAFF. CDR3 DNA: TGTGCCAGCAGCGCCCTACAGGGGGTCGGCACTGAAGCTTTCTTT.